The source of this TCR beta chain is a study of siplizumab effects on memory and regulatory T cells. Broader study findings: Controls had 26.9% Treg-derived mappable alloreactive CD4+ clones on average, versus approximately 70% with siplizumab. The authors mapped only a minor fraction of alloreactive clones to unstimulated subsets.

This clone was observed a single time. Its antigen is unidentified. The repertoire was sequenced with immunoSEQ multiplex PCR; TCRdb's copy has only in-frame clones and lacks some. Here the sample spans more than 85,000 clones, about 90% being singletons. This TCR was sampled from a human donor in good health. Sequencing was performed on CD4+ T cells sorted from blood.

CDR3 DNA: TGTGCCAGCAGTTTGAGGGGACAGGGGTACGAGCAGTACTTC. It specifies CASSLRGQGYEQYF. The chain joins TRBV27 to TRBJ2-7; 10 nucleotides agree with TRBD1. V gave up 3 bases and J gave up 4 bases; unmatched junction bases: 3. CDR1 MNHEY and CDR2 SMNVEV come from the germline V gene (reference sequence). The CDR3 runs 14 residues.